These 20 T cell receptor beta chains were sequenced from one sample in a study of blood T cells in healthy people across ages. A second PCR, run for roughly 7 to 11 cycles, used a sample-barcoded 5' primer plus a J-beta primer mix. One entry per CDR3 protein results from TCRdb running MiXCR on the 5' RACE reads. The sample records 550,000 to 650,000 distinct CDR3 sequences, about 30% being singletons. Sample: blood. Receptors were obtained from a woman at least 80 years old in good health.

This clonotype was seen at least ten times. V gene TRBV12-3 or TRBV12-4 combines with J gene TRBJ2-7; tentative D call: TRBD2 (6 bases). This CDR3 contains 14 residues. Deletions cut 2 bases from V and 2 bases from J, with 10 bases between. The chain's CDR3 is CASSLRGETYEQYF. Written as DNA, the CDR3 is TGTGCCAGCAGTTTACGCGGGGAGACCTACGAGCAGTACTTC.

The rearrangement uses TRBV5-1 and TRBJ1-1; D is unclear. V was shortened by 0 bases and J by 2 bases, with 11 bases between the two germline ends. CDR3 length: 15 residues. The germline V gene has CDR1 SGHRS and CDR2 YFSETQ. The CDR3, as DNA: TGCGCCAGCAGCTTGGACCCAGCTACTAACACTGAAGCTTTCTTT. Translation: CASSLDPATNTEAFF.

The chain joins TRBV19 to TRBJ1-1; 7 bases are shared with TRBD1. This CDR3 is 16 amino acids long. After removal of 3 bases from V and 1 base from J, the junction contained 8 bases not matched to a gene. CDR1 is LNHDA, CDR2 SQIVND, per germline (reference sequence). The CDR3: CASSIQGGGRNTEAFF. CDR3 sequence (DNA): TGTGCCAGTAGTATCCAGGGGGGAGGGCGGAACACTGAAGCTTTCTTT.

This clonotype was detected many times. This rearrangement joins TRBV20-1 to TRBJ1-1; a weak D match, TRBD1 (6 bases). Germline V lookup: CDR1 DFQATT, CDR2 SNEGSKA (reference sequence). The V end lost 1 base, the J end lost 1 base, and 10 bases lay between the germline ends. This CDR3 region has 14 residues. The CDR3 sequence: CSARGTEGNTEAFF. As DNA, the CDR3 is TGCAGTGCTAGAGGGACAGAGGGGAACACTGAAGCTTTCTTT.

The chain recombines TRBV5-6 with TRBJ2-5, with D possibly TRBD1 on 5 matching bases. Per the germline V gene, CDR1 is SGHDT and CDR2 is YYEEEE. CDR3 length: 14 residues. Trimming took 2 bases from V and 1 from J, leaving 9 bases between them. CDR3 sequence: CASSFRQLQETQYF. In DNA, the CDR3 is TGTGCCAGCAGCTTCCGACAGCTCCAAGAGACCCAGTACTTC.

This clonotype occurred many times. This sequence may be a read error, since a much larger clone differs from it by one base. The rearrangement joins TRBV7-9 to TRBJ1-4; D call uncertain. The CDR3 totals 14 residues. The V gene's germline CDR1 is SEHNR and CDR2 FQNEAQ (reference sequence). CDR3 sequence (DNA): TGTGCCAGCAGGCGATCCCCGGGAGAGGAAAAACGGTTTTTT. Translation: CASRRSPGEEKRFF. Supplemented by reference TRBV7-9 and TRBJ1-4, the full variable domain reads DTGVSQNPRHKITKRGQNVTFRCDPISEHNRLYWYRQTLGQGPEFLTYFQNEAQLEKSRLLSDRFSAERPKGSFSTLEIQRTEQGDSAMYLCASRRSPGEEKRFFGSGTQLSVL.

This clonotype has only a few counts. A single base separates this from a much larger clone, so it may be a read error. DNA for the CDR3: TGCAGCGTTGCTGGGGTACGCGGCAATGAGCAGTACTTC. Amino acids: CSVAGVRGNEQYF. V and J are TRBV29-1 and TRBJ2-7, with no clear D. This CDR3 region has 13 residues. V lost 4 bases to trimming and J lost 7 bases, with 17 bases between them. The germline CDR1 and CDR2 sequences are SQVTM and ANQGSEA.

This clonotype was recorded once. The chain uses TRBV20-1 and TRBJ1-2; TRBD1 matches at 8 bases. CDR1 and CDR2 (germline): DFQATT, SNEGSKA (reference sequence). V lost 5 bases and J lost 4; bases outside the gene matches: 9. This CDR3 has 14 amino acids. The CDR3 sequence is CSACRDRRFYGYTF. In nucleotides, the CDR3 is TGCAGTGCTTGTCGGGACAGGAGATTCTATGGCTACACCTTC.

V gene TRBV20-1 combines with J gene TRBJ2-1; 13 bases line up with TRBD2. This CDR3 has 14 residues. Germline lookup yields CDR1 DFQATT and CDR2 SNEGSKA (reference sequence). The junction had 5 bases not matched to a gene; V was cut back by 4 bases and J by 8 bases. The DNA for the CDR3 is TGCAGTGCTAAAACTAGCGGGGGGGCCGATGAGCAGTTCTTC. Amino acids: CSAKTSGGADEQFF.

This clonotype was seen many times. CDR3 protein: CASNWEGTNYEQYF. In nucleotides, the CDR3 is TGTGCCAGCAATTGGGAAGGGACGAACTACGAGCAGTACTTC. The chain joins TRBV6-2 or TRBV6-3 to TRBJ2-7; the D call may be TRBD1 or TRBD2 (5 bases each). CDR3 size: 14 residues. Trimming took 7 bases from V and 3 from J, leaving 16 bases between them. CDR1 and CDR2 from the germline V gene are MNHEY and SVGEGT.

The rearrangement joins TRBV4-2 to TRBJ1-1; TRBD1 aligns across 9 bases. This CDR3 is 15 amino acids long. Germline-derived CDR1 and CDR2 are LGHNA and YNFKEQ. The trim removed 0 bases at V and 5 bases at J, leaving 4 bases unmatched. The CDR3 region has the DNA TGTGCCAGCAGCCAAGACACAGGGGGCGAAACTGAAGCTTTCTTT. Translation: CASSQDTGGETEAFF.

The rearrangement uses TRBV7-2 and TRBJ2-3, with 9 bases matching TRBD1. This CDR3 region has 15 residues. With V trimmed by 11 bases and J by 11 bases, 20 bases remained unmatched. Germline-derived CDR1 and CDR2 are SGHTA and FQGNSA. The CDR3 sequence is CAGNPLGQGSSGQYF. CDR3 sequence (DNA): TGTGCCGGCAACCCCCTGGGACAGGGTAGCTCGGGGCAGTATTTT.

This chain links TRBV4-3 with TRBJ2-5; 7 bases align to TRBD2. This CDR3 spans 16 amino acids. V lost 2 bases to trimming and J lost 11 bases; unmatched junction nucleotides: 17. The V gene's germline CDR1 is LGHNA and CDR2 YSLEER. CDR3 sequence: CASSQRGFPGGTEQYF. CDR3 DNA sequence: TGCGCCAGCAGCCAACGCGGATTCCCGGGGGGAACTGAGCAGTACTTC.

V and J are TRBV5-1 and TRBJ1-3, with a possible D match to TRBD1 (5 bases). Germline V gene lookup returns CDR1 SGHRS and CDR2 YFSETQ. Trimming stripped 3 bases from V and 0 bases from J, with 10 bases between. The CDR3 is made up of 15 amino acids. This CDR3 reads CASSSRVGSGNTIYF. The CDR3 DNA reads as TGCGCCAGCAGCTCCAGGGTAGGCTCTGGAAACACCATATATTTT.

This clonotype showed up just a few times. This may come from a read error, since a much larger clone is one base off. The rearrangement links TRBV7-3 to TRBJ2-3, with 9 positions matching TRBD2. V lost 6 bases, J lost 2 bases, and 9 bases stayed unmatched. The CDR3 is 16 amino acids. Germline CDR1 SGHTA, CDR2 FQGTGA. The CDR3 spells CASRSPSGGITDTQYF. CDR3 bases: TGTGCCAGCAGATCACCGAGCGGGGGGATCACAGATACGCAGTATTTT.

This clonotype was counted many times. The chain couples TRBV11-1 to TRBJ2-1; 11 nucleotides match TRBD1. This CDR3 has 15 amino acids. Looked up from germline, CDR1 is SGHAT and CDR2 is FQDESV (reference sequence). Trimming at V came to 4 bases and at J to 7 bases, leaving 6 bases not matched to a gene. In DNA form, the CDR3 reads TGTGCCAGCAGCTCGGACAGGGGGCATCGGAATGAGCAGTTCTTC. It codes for CASSSDRGHRNEQFF.

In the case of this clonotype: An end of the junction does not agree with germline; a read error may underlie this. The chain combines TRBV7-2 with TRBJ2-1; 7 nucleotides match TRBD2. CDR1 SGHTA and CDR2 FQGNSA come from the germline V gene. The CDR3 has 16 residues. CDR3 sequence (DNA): TGTGTCAGCAGCTTAGGCCTAGCGGCTAGATACAATGAGCAGTTCTTC. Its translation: CVSSLGLAARYNEQFF.

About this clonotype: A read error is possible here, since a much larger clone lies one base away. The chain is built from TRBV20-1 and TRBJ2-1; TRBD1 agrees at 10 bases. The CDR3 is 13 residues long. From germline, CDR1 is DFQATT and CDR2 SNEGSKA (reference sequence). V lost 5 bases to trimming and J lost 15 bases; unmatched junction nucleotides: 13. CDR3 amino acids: CSACRDRGPEGFF. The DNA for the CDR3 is TGCAGTGCTTGCCGGGACAGGGGCCCTGAGGGGTTCTTC.

The CDR3 region is CASSGGPFDTQYF. The CDR3 DNA follows: TGTGCCAGCAGCGGTGGCCCCTTCGATACGCAGTATTTT. V usage is TRBV7-2 and J usage is TRBJ2-3; no reliable D call. Between the trimmed V and J ends, which lost 5 bases and 6 bases, there was a span of 12 bases. The CDR3 is 13 amino acids. Germline V gene lookup returns CDR1 SGHTA and CDR2 FQGNSA.

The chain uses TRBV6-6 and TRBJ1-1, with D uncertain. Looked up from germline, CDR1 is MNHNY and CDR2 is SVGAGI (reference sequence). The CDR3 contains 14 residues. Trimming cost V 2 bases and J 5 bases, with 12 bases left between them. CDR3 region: CASSYPTVGTEAFF. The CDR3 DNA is TGTGCCAGCAGTTACCCGACGGTAGGGACTGAAGCTTTCTTT.